This TCR beta chain was identified in a study of OX40 agonist ivuxolimab in advanced cancers. The protocol was immunoSEQ multiplex PCR, while the TCRdb copy is restricted to in-frame clones and leaves out a portion. This table holds about 130,000 clones, approximately 94% found once. Looked up from germline, CDR1 is SGHRS and CDR2 is YFSETQ. Deletions cut 0 bases from V and 2 bases from J, with 11 bases between. The CDR3 has 15 residues. The receptor was isolated from an adult with an advanced solid tumor such as melanoma, head and neck, liver or kidney cancer. The chain employs TRBV5-1 and TRBJ1-2, with TRBD1 as a possible D gene (5 bases). The sample was CD4+ or CD8+ T cells sorted from blood, taken in a trial of the OX40 agonist ivuxolimab. The CDR3 sequence is CASSLGVGTNYGYTF. The CDR3 DNA follows: TGCGCCAGCAGCTTGGGGGTCGGGACCAACTATGGCTACACCTTC. Drawing the rest from reference TRBV5-1 and TRBJ1-2, the complete variable domain is KAGVTQTPRYLIKTRGQQVTLSCSPISGHRSVSWYQQTPGQGLQFLFEYFSETQRNKGNFPGRFSGRQFSNSRSEMNVSTLELGDSALYLCASSLGVGTNYGYTFGSGTRLTVV.